The 27 T cell receptor beta chains below were found in one sample sequenced in a study of tissue T cells after allogeneic stem cell transplantation. The time point: mouse harvest day 14 after allogeneic transplant. Mouse grafts combined 10^7 T-cell-depleted bone marrow cells with 10^6 splenic CD5+ T cells. Data came from immunoSEQ multiplex PCR; TCRdb stores just in-frame clones and leaves some out. The data hold more than 6,500 clones, with roughly 32% observed a single time. Material for sequencing was skin. The receptors originated from a female BALB/c mouse given C57BL/6 T cells with graft-versus-host disease after an allogeneic hematopoietic cell transplant.

This clone was seen only a few times. Gene names are mouse gene names. The CDR3 extends 1 residue past the end of the read, so its final part is completed from the germline J gene. This chain joins TRBV14 and TRBJ2-4; maybe TRBD2 (5 bases). V gave up 2 bases and J gave up 2 bases, with 6 bases separating them. Germline V gene sequence: CDR1 SGHDT, CDR2 FRDEAV. The CDR3 covers 13 residues. The CDR3: CASSFGVQNTLYF. CDR3 DNA, as far as it was read: TGTGCCAGCAGTTTTGGGGTTCAAAACACCTTGTAC.

In the case of this clone: Germline and genes: mouse. The CDR3 sequence is CASSIDWGGAQNTLYF. The covered CDR3 bases are TGTGCCAGCAGTATAGATTGGGGGGGCGCCCAAAACACCTTGTAC. This sequence joins TRBV19 and TRBJ2-4; TRBD2 matches at 9 bases. The CDR3 end falls 1 residue outside the read, so it is completed with the germline J gene. V lost 0 bases, J lost 3 bases, and 5 bases stayed unmatched. Germline CDR1 is FNHDT and CDR2 is SITEND (reference sequence). This CDR3 has 16 residues. The full variable domain, with the rest looked up from reference TRBV19 and TRBJ2-4, is GGIITQTPKFLIGQEGQKLTLKCQQNFNHDTMYWYRQDSGKGLRLIYYSITENDLQKGDLSEGYDASREKKSSFSLTVTSAQKNEMAVFLCASSIDWGGAQNTLYFGAGTRLSVL.

This clone occurred a few times. Genes and germline are mouse. The sequence runs out 1 residue before the end of the CDR3; the remainder is reconstructed from the germline J gene. The chain employs TRBV26 and TRBJ2-3; a possible D gene is TRBD1 (5 bases). CDR1 and CDR2 (germline): KGHPV, FQNQEV (reference sequence). The length of the CDR3 is 15 residues. V was pared by 3 bases and J by 1 base, with 11 bases between. The part of the CDR3 DNA that was read is TGTGCCAGCAGTCTAGGGAGGGGAGGTGCAGAAACGCTGTAT. This encodes CASSLGRGGAETLY. The whole CDR3 is CASSLGRGGAETLYF.

As concerns this clone: Gene names are the mouse ones. Read sequence stops 1 residue before the CDR3 end, and the germline J gene provides the missing end. The gene calls are TRBV13-1 and TRBJ1-1; D call uncertain. Trimming shortened V by 0 bases and J by 0 bases, and 3 bases separated the two germline ends. In germline, CDR1 is NSHNY, CDR2 SYGAGN. The CDR3 totals 13 residues. The CDR3 DNA, read in part, is TGTGCCAGCAGTGATGGTGCAAACACAGAAGTCTTC. The encoded protein is CASSDGANTEVF. The entire CDR3 protein reads CASSDGANTEVFF.

This clone is labeled as medium-sized. All gene names here are mouse names. The DNA ends 1 residue before the CDR3 does, and the rest of the CDR3 is filled in from the germline J gene. This sequence joins TRBV26 and TRBJ1-4; 11 nucleotides line up with TRBD1. CDR1 is KGHPV, CDR2 FQNQEV, per germline (reference sequence). The J segment lost 5 bases and the V segment lost 3 bases, leaving 2 bases of the junction unmatched. This CDR3 contains 15 residues. This CDR3 reads CASSLGQGANERLFF. The sequenced CDR3 bases are TGTGCCAGCAGTCTCGGACAGGGGGCGAACGAAAGATTATTT. Supplemented by reference TRBV26 and TRBJ1-4, the full variable domain reads NSKVIQTPRYLVKGQGQKAKMRCIPEKGHPVVFWYQQNKNNEFKFLINFQNQEVLQQIDMTEKRFSAECPSNSPCSLEIQSSEAGDSALYLCASSLGQGANERLFFGHGTKLSVL.

A note on this clone: Gene names and germline match the mouse. The read ends 1 residue before the CDR3 terminus; that terminus is restored from the germline J gene. This chain joins TRBV16 and TRBJ2-3; tentatively, D is TRBD1 (5 bases). V was trimmed by 2 bases and J by 5 bases, leaving 8 bases between them. The CDR3 has 13 residues. Germline V gene data show CDR1 as SGHSA and CDR2 as FRNQAP. The chain's CDR3 is CASSLWRGETLYF. The sequenced part of the CDR3 DNA is TGTGCAAGCAGCTTATGGAGGGGAGAAACGCTGTAT.

Remarks on this clone: This may be a read error: a much more frequent sequence differs by one nucleotide. Gene names refer to mouse genes. With the read ending 1 residue before the CDR3 end, the germline J gene is used to fill in that end. The chain has TRBV15 and TRBJ1-1; D unresolved. Germline values: CDR1 SGHND, CDR2 FRSKSL. The V end was cut by 3 bases, the J end by 1 base, with 3 bases between. CDR3 length equals 12 residues. The chain's CDR3 is CASSLGNTEVFF. The covered CDR3 bases are TGTGCCAGCAGTTTGGGGAACACAGAAGTCTTC.

This clone was counted a few times. Mouse names are used for the genes. The read gets to within 1 residue of the CDR3 end, and the germline J gene fills in the rest. The rearrangement joins TRBV1 to TRBJ2-5; maybe TRBD1 (6 bases). The ends were cut back, 3 bases at V and 5 bases at J, with 6 bases in the middle. The germline V gene encodes CDR1 NSQYPW and CDR2 LRSPGD (reference sequence). The CDR3 loop spans 12 amino acids. Partial CDR3 DNA: TGCACCTGCAGTGCCAGGGGAGACACCCAGTAC. It yields the protein CTCSARGDTQY. From start to end, the CDR3 is CTCSARGDTQYF.

Concerning this clone itself: Any gene name here is a mouse gene name. Read sequence stops 1 residue before the CDR3 end, and the germline J gene provides the missing end. V usage is TRBV3 and J usage is TRBJ2-2, with TRBD2 matching 7 bases. V lost 0 bases to trimming and J lost 2 bases; unmatched junction nucleotides: 0. The CDR3 sequence is 15 residues long. CDR1 and CDR2 (germline): SNHLY, FYNGKV (reference sequence). The CDR3 DNA, read in part, is TGTGCCAGCAGCTTAGCTGGGGGGAACACCGGGCAGCTCTAC. This gives the protein CASSLAGGNTGQLY. In full, the CDR3 reads CASSLAGGNTGQLYF.

By frequency in the sample, this clone is medium-sized (0.01 to 0.1%). The gene names given are mouse names. The read terminates 1 residue ahead of where the CDR3 ends, so the germline J gene completes it. The rearrangement joins TRBV13-3 to TRBJ2-1, with TRBD2 matching over 9 bases. V lost 4 bases and J lost 1; bases outside the gene matches: 3. The V gene's germline CDR1 is NNHDY and CDR2 SYVADS. The CDR3 consists of 15 residues. Incomplete CDR3 DNA: TGTGCCAGCAGTCCTGGGGGGGGAAACTATGCTGAGCAGTTC. Protein: CASSPGGGNYAEQF. The entire CDR3 protein reads CASSPGGGNYAEQFF.

This clone has just a few counts. Each gene name is a mouse one. The read halts 1 residue ahead of the CDR3 end, with the missing end drawn from the germline J gene. The chain carries TRBV5 and TRBJ2-5; 8 positions agree with TRBD2. The junction had 5 bases not matched to a gene; V was cut back by 1 base and J by 5 bases. CDR1 and CDR2 from the germline V gene are LGHNA and YNLKQL (reference sequence). This CDR3 has 15 residues. CDR3 bases read: TGTGCCAGCAGCCAAGCCGCTTGGGGGGGAGACACCCAGTAC. Translating it yields CASSQAAWGGDTQY. The full CDR3 protein reads CASSQAAWGGDTQYF.

As concerns this clone: Gene names denote mouse genes. The CDR3 end falls 1 residue outside the read, so it is completed with the germline J gene. V and J are TRBV5 and TRBJ2-1; 8 bases are shared with TRBD2. From germline, CDR1 is LGHNA and CDR2 YNLKQL (reference sequence). The CDR3 is 16 amino acids. V shed 4 bases and J 1 base; nucleotides not matched to a gene: 6. The part of the CDR3 DNA that was read is TGTGCCAGCAGCCCCCTCGGGGGGGCGAACTATGCTGAGCAGTTC. The encoded protein is CASSPLGGANYAEQF. The full CDR3 is CASSPLGGANYAEQFF.

Within the sample, this clone is medium-sized (0.01 to 0.1%). Gene labels here are mouse ones. The DNA ends 1 residue before the CDR3 does, and the rest of the CDR3 is filled in from the germline J gene. J is TRBJ1-2 and V is TRBV23; the table's D call of TRBD1 was not tested on the DNA. Germline V gene sequence: CDR1 KGHTA, CDR2 FQNQQP. The CDR3 is made up of 13 amino acids. CDR3 DNA (partial): TGCTCCAGCAGTCATCCAGGGGGCTCCGACTACACC. Its protein product is CSSSHPGGSDYT. The full CDR3 protein is CSSSHPGGSDYTF.

Points on this clone: Genes and germline come from the mouse. CDR3 protein: CASSYDQNTLYF. The DNA read from the CDR3 is TGTGCCAGCAGCTATGATCAAAACACCTTGTAC. The chain couples TRBV4 to TRBJ2-4; D ambiguous. Coverage ceases 1 residue before the CDR3 finishes, and the germline J gene fills in the end. The CDR3 is made up of 12 amino acids. Trimming shortened V by 3 bases and J by 2 bases, and 3 bases separated the two germline ends. Per the germline V gene, CDR1 is LGHDT and CDR2 is YNNKQL (reference sequence).

To note about this clone: Each gene name is a mouse one. The sequenced CDR3 bases are TGTGCCAGCAGCTTAGGAAACACCGGGCAGCTCTAC. Its protein is CASSLGNTGQLY. The full-length CDR3 reads as CASSLGNTGQLYF. This chain uses TRBV3 with TRBJ2-2, with D hard to call. The read falls 1 residue short of the CDR3 end, and the missing part is taken from the germline J gene. V was shortened by 1 base and J by 1 base, with 1 base between the two germline ends. Per germline, CDR1 SNHLY and CDR2 FYNGKV (reference sequence). The CDR3 runs 13 residues.

As concerns this clone: Gene names and germline match the mouse. The read ends 1 residue shy of where the CDR3 ends; the end is completed using the germline J gene. The rearrangement uses TRBV1 and TRBJ2-3, with D possibly TRBD2 on 7 matching bases. V lost 2 bases, J lost 1 base, and 13 bases lay in between. The germline V gene encodes CDR1 NSQYPW and CDR2 LRSPGD (reference sequence). This CDR3 comprises 16 residues. The CDR3 reads CTCSARGARGAETLYF. The DNA read from the CDR3 is TGCACCTGCAGTGCAAGGGGGGCGCGAGGTGCAGAAACGCTGTAT. The full variable domain, completed using reference TRBV1 and TRBJ2-3, is VTLLEQNPRWRLVPRGQAVNLRCILKNSQYPWMSWYQQDLQKQLQWLFTLRSPGDKEVKSLPGADYLATRVTDTELRLQVANMSQGRTLYCTCSARGARGAETLYFGSGTRLTVL.

Relative to its sample, this clone is medium-sized. Gene and germline names: mouse. Coverage ceases 1 residue before the CDR3 finishes, and the germline J gene fills in the end. The rearrangement links TRBV26 to TRBJ2-1, with D uncertain. The V gene lost 5 bases and the J gene lost 4 bases, with 6 bases spanning the gap. Germline CDR1 is KGHPV and CDR2 is FQNQEV (reference sequence). There are 12 residues in the CDR3. The sequenced part of the CDR3 DNA is TGTGCCAGCAGTTTGAAATATGCTGAGCAGTTC. Protein sequence: CASSLKYAEQF. The whole CDR3 sequence reads CASSLKYAEQFF.

In this sample, this clone turned up a few times. Here the gene names and germline are mouse. The CDR3 goes on 1 residue after the read ends, and that part is filled in from the germline J gene. V usage is TRBV13-3 and J usage is TRBJ2-5; 7 bases match TRBD1. The germline V gene has CDR1 NNHDY and CDR2 SYVADS. Losses at the gene ends were 3 bases for V and 6 bases for J; bases not matched to a gene: 10. The CDR3 contains 15 residues. The chain's CDR3 is CASSAGDSPGDTQYF. The covered CDR3 bases are TGTGCCAGCAGTGCCGGGGACAGTCCGGGGGACACCCAGTAC.

This clone is classed as medium-sized. The gene names here belong to mouse. Read coverage stops 1 residue before the CDR3 terminus; the germline J gene supplies the remainder. V gene TRBV5 combines with J gene TRBJ2-3; tentative D call: TRBD1 (5 bases). Trimming took off 0 bases at V and 0 bases at J, with 10 bases between the two ends. Germline V lookup: CDR1 LGHNA, CDR2 YNLKQL (reference sequence). The CDR3 totals 16 residues. The covered CDR3 bases are TGTGCCAGCAGCCAAGAGGGGAGGGGTAGTGCAGAAACGCTGTAT. It yields the protein CASSQEGRGSAETLY. The full CDR3 protein is CASSQEGRGSAETLYF.

In the case of this clone: The genes are named according to mouse. The DNA ends 1 residue before the CDR3 does, and the rest of the CDR3 is filled in from the germline J gene. This chain links TRBV3 with TRBJ2-1; a weak D match, TRBD1 (5 bases). Germline CDR1 reads SNHLY; CDR2 reads FYNGKV (reference sequence). Between the trimmed V and J ends, which lost 5 bases and 0 bases, there was a span of 11 bases. The CDR3 length is 15 residues. The CDR3 protein is CASSPDRNNYAEQFF. The covered CDR3 bases are TGTGCCAGCAGCCCTGACAGAAATAACTATGCTGAGCAGTTC.

Turning to this clone: Each gene name is a mouse one. The read ends 1 residue before the CDR3 terminus; that terminus is restored from the germline J gene. V and J are TRBV26 and TRBJ1-1, with 9 bases matching TRBD1. V lost 6 bases to trimming and J lost 5 bases; unmatched junction nucleotides: 4. Germline CDR1 reads KGHPV; CDR2 reads FQNQEV (reference sequence). The length of the CDR3 is 13 residues. CDR3 amino acids: CASSRQGGTEVFF. The DNA read from the CDR3 is TGTGCCAGCAGCCGACAGGGGGGAACAGAAGTCTTC. The full variable domain, in which reference TRBV26 and TRBJ1-1 provide the parts outside the CDR3, is NSKVIQTPRYLVKGQGQKAKMRCIPEKGHPVVFWYQQNKNNEFKFLINFQNQEVLQQIDMTEKRFSAECPSNSPCSLEIQSSEAGDSALYLCASSRQGGTEVFFGKGTRLTVV.

As for this clone: Mouse names are used for the genes. The DNA ends 1 residue before the CDR3 does, and the rest of the CDR3 is filled in from the germline J gene. This chain links TRBV13-1 with TRBJ2-7, with 7 bases identical to TRBD1. The CDR3 is 15 amino acids. With 3 bases clipped from V and 4 bases from J, the junction kept 10 bases outside the gene matches. Germline CDR1 reads NSHNY; CDR2 reads SYGAGN. The DNA read from the CDR3 is TGTGCCAGCAGTGGCAGGGACAGTTCATTATATGAACAGTAC. Protein product: CASSGRDSSLYEQY. The whole CDR3 reads CASSGRDSSLYEQYF.

A note on this clone: Any gene name here is a mouse gene name. The CDR3 extends 1 residue past the end of the read, so its final part is completed from the germline J gene. The J gene is TRBJ2-7, the V gene TRBV12-2; D not certain. CDR3 length: 12 residues. Germline V gene sequence: CDR1 SGHLS, CDR2 HYDKME. The ends were cut back, 0 bases at V and 4 bases at J, with 6 bases in the middle. Partial CDR3 DNA: TGTGCCAGCTCTCTCTCTCATTATGAACAGTAC. Amino acid sequence: CASSLSHYEQY. The CDR3 as a whole reads CASSLSHYEQYF.

This clone was seen only once. The germline and genes are mouse ones. The read terminates 1 residue before the CDR3 end, so the remaining end is supplied by the germline J gene. The chain links TRBV23 to TRBJ2-7; TRBD1 was called by the table and not checked on the DNA. The CDR3 spans 13 residues. The germline V gene has CDR1 KGHTA and CDR2 FQNQQP. The CDR3 sequence: CSSSQSAEGEQYF. Incomplete CDR3 DNA: TGCTCCAGCAGTCAATCGGCGGAGGGTGAACAGTAC.

To note about this clone: Germline and genes: mouse. Sequencing ends 1 residue short of the CDR3 end; the germline J gene provides the rest. The J gene is TRBJ1-2, the V gene TRBV26; tentative D call: TRBD1 (5 bases). V lost 0 bases and J 0 bases, leaving 8 bases between the germline ends. The CDR3 has 15 amino acids. The germline gives CDR1 KGHPV, CDR2 FQNQEV (reference sequence). The CDR3 loop reads CASSLSRGANSDYTF. Incomplete CDR3 DNA: TGTGCCAGCAGTCTGTCGAGAGGGGCAAACTCCGACTACACC.

Comment on this clone: Gene labels here are mouse ones. Coverage ceases 1 residue before the CDR3 finishes, and the germline J gene fills in the end. This rearrangement joins TRBV19 to TRBJ2-5; tentative D call: TRBD2 (6 bases). Trimming shortened V by 2 bases and J by 0 bases, and 7 bases separated the two germline ends. Per germline, CDR1 FNHDT and CDR2 SITEND (reference sequence). The CDR3 length is 14 residues. The part of the CDR3 DNA that was read is TGTGCCAGCAGTATGGGGGGTAACCAAGACACCCAGTAC. This codes for CASSMGGNQDTQY. The full CDR3 sequence reads CASSMGGNQDTQYF.

Only a few counts were recorded for this clone. Any gene name here is a mouse gene name. The read falls 1 residue short of the CDR3 end, and the missing part is taken from the germline J gene. The V and J genes are TRBV26 and TRBJ1-4; D perhaps matches TRBD1 (5 bases). This CDR3 spans 14 amino acids. CDR1 KGHPV and CDR2 FQNQEV come from the germline V gene (reference sequence). V lost 4 bases, J lost 3 bases, and 9 bases lay in between. Here the CDR3 reads CASSPRGANERLFF. The CDR3 DNA, read in part, is TGTGCCAGCAGTCCCCGGGGGGCCAACGAAAGATTATTT.